This T cell receptor beta chain came from a study of cytomegalovirus exposure and HLA in healthy donors. Overall study: There were under 140 million unique TCR beta sequences, drawn from approximately 180 million T cells, in an earlier analysis. Study observations and caveats: Accounts indicate the classifier identified cytomegalovirus status with strong specificity and sensitivity. In a later analysis, TCR beta V- and J-gene trimming showed a link to a missense DCLRE1C variant. Investigators reported around 150 TCR beta chains as tied to cytomegalovirus.

To note about this clone: Its antigen is currently unknown.

The PCR had 60 Vbeta and 13 Jbeta primers. The repertoire was sequenced with immunoSEQ multiplex PCR; TCRdb's copy has only in-frame clones and lacks some. This sample has 90,000 to 130,000 clones, with 70% found just once. Germline loops: CDR1 SGHDN, CDR2 FVKESK. This CDR3 contains 15 residues. With 4 bases removed from V and 1 base from J, the gap between germline ends came to 11 bases. Specimen: PBMCs. This chain joins TRBV14 and TRBJ2-1; D possibly corresponds to TRBD2 (5 bases). The receptor was isolated from a man aged 30 to 45 in good health and CMV-seropositive. The CDR3 bases are TGTGCCAGCAGCCTTTTAGGAGGTTCCTACAATGAGCAGTTCTTC. Its translation is CASSLLGGSYNEQFF.